The 8 T cell receptor beta chains in this list originate from one sample, sequenced in a study of OX40 agonist ivuxolimab in advanced cancers. Sequencing used immunoSEQ multiplex PCR; TCRdb keeps in-frame clones, though not all of them. The table lists 70,000 or so clones, roughly 89% of them singletons. The source was CD4+ or CD8+ T cells sorted from blood, collected in a trial of the OX40 agonist ivuxolimab. The receptor source for this set is an adult with an advanced solid tumor such as melanoma, head and neck, liver or kidney cancer.

This clone was seen a few times. The genes are TRBV4-1 and TRBJ2-2; 9 bases line up with TRBD1. CDR3 length equals 18 residues. With V trimmed by 1 base and J by 7 bases, 13 bases remained unmatched. Per the germline V gene, CDR1 is MGHRA and CDR2 is YSYEKL. The CDR3 nucleotides read TGCGCCAGCAGCCAAGTACAGGCCCGGGGACAGGGTGGCGGGGAGCTGTTTTTT. Its translation is CASSQVQARGQGGGELFF.

V usage is TRBV7-9 and J usage is TRBJ2-7, with 8 bases fitting TRBD1. The length of the CDR3 is 17 residues. CDR1 is SEHNR, CDR2 FQNEAQ, per germline (reference sequence). V trimming: 0 bases; J trimming: 2 bases; junction bases outside the gene matches: 9. Here the CDR3 DNA reads TGTGCCAGCAGCTTAGCCCGCGTGGGGACAGGTACCTACGAGCAGTACTTC. It is translated as CASSLARVGTGTYEQYF.

CDR3 protein: CAISEGLQIPQYF. In DNA, the CDR3 is TGTGCCATCAGTGAAGGACTTCAAATTCCCCAGTACTTC. This chain connects TRBV10-3 to TRBJ2-5, with D perhaps matching TRBD2 (5 bases). This CDR3 spans 13 amino acids. Trimming cost V 3 bases and J 9 bases, with 14 bases left between them. The germline gives CDR1 ENHRY, CDR2 SYGVKD.

The rearrangement uses TRBV12-5 and TRBJ2-3; 9 bases map to TRBD1. The germline CDR1 and CDR2 sequences are LGHNT and FRNRAP. CDR3 size: 14 residues. Trimming cost V 6 bases and J 9 bases; bases outside gene matches: 10. CDR3 amino acids: CASGYTGGAGTQYF. The CDR3 region has the DNA TGTGCTAGTGGATATACAGGGGGCGCGGGCACGCAGTATTTT.

Only one count was recorded for this clone. The sample carries other DNA sequences with the same CDR3. The chain is built from TRBV28 and TRBJ1-5, with unresolved D. The CDR3 totals 12 residues. From germline, CDR1 is MDHEN and CDR2 SYDVKM. V was cut by 5 bases and J by 4 bases, with 6 bases left in between. This chain's CDR3 is CASSPLNQPQHF. The CDR3 DNA is TGTGCCAGCAGTCCACTGAATCAGCCCCAGCATTTT.

The J gene is TRBJ2-7, the V gene TRBV21-1; the DNA was not compared with TRBD1, the D call given in the table. TRBV21-1 is an annotated pseudogene. This CDR3 region has 14 residues. In DNA form, the CDR3 reads TGTGCCAGCAGCAAAGTTGGCATTTCGAACGAGCAGTACTTC. Its translation is CASSKVGISNEQYF.

Only one count was recorded for this clone. The genes are TRBV19 and TRBJ1-6; D remains unclear. V was shortened by 5 bases and J by 5 bases, with 7 bases between the two germline ends. The CDR3 has 13 residues. Germline V lookup: CDR1 LNHDA, CDR2 SQIVND (reference sequence). The CDR3 loop is CASSGQNNSPLHF. DNA of the CDR3: TGTGCCAGTAGTGGGCAGAATAATTCACCCCTCCACTTT.

This chain connects TRBV28 to TRBJ2-3; 8 nucleotides match TRBD2. The CDR3 runs to 15 residues. Germline lookup yields CDR1 MDHEN and CDR2 SYDVKM. Trimming at V came to 2 bases and at J to 4 bases, leaving 5 bases not matched to a gene. In DNA, the CDR3 is TGTGCCAGCAGTTTAAGCGGGAGACGTGCAGATACGCAGTATTTT. Protein: CASSLSGRRADTQYF.